The 28 T cell receptor beta chains below come from one sample, sequenced in a study of vaccination and CD4 T cells after COVID-19. An Oncomine TCR Beta short-read assay was used to sequence the DNA from cultured CD4+ T cells. TCRdb processed the PCR reads anew with MiXCR; each CDR3 protein has one entry. The data hold about 6,900 distinct CDR3 sequences, with 52% observed a single time. Antigens for these TCRs are unknown. Regarding treatment: approximately 9-day PBMC culture with coronavirus spike peptide pools or control peptides (ViraFEST assay). Before the COVID-19 pandemic (2011-2018), CD4+ T cells were obtained from the unexposed donor. Sample: CD4+ T cells from blood, cultured in vitro. These receptors all stem from a human donor in good health.

The chain carries TRBV6-5 and TRBJ2-5; D may be TRBD2 (6 bases). The CDR3 loop spans 13 amino acids. The germline CDR1 and CDR2 sequences are MNHEY and SVGAGI. Trimming took 4 bases from V and 13 from J, leaving 19 bases between them. The CDR3 sequence: CASSFASGGNPYF. CDR3 in DNA: TGTGCCAGCAGTTTTGCCTCCGGGGGAAACCCGTACTTC.

This clonotype was recorded once. The chain is built from TRBV6-1 and TRBJ2-7; 9 positions match TRBD1. The length of the CDR3 is 16 residues. After removal of 3 bases from V and 2 bases from J, the junction contained 8 bases not matched to a gene. Germline lookup yields CDR1 MNHNS and CDR2 SASEGT. In DNA, the CDR3 is TGTGCCAGCAGTGAGACCGGGACAGGGTTACCCTACGAGCAGTACTTC. It is translated as CASSETGTGLPYEQYF.

The gene calls are TRBV20-1 and TRBJ1-2, with D uncertain. The CDR3 extends over 14 amino acids. V lost 1 base and J lost 6, with 15 bases in between. Germline CDR1 and CDR2: DFQATT and SNEGSKA (reference sequence). The CDR3 is CSARGEGAVHGYTF. The CDR3 region has the DNA TGCAGTGCTAGAGGCGAAGGAGCGGTTCATGGCTACACCTTC.

This clonotype was seen more than once but under ten times. The CDR3 region has the DNA TGTGCCATCAGTTCCGTTTCGGATTCACCCCTCCACTTT. Its translation is CAISSVSDSPLHF. The chain employs TRBV10-3 and TRBJ1-6; D remains ambiguous. Germline V CDR1 and CDR2: ENHRY, SYGVKD. The CDR3 spans 13 residues. The germline V and J ends were trimmed by 5 bases and 8 bases, with 10 bases remaining between them.

This chain joins TRBV6-5 and TRBJ1-3; no clear D gene. The CDR3 runs 16 residues. Per the germline V gene, CDR1 is MNHEY and CDR2 is SVGAGI. Trimming took 5 bases from V and 0 from J, leaving 14 bases between them. The CDR3 DNA reads TGTGCCAGCAGTCCCTCGACGGCACGCTCTGGAAACACCATATATTTT. Translation gives CASSPSTARSGNTIYF.

The V and J genes are TRBV6-2 or TRBV6-3 and TRBJ2-4; either TRBD1 or TRBD2 may supply D (6 bases each). The ends were cut back, 2 bases at V and 4 bases at J, with 9 bases in the middle. The germline gives CDR1 MNHEY, CDR2 SVGEGT. The CDR3 loop spans 14 amino acids. As DNA, the CDR3 is TGTGCCAGCAGTTACCCGGGGGCAAAAAACATTCAGTACTTC. Residues: CASSYPGAKNIQYF.

This sequence joins TRBV7-2 and TRBJ2-5, with 8 bases identical to TRBD2. CDR3 length equals 15 residues. The V gene's germline CDR1 is SGHTA and CDR2 FQGNSA. J lost 5 bases, V lost 5 bases, and 10 bases had no gene match. CDR3 sequence reads: CASSATSARGETQYF. The DNA of the CDR3 is TGTGCCAGCAGCGCGACTAGCGCTAGGGGGGAGACCCAGTACTTC.

This chain connects TRBV7-2 to TRBJ1-2, with 10 positions matching TRBD1. The CDR3 has 14 amino acids. V dropped 5 bases and J dropped 8; count of bases not matched to a gene: 8. Germline values: CDR1 SGHTA, CDR2 FQGNSA. CDR3 in amino acids: CASSDRQGAGGYTF. The CDR3 DNA sequence: TGTGCCAGCAGCGATCGACAGGGGGCGGGAGGCTACACCTTC.

The chain combines TRBV5-4 with TRBJ1-3, with 7 bases aligning to TRBD1. With 4 bases clipped from V and 0 bases from J, the junction kept 10 bases outside the gene matches. Germline V gene sequence: CDR1 SGHNT, CDR2 YYREEE (reference sequence). The CDR3 extends over 17 amino acids. The CDR3 region is CASSPGSGQYSGNTIYF. The CDR3 DNA reads as TGTGCCAGCAGCCCCGGATCGGGACAGTACTCTGGAAACACCATATATTTT.

In its sample, this clonotype ranks as hyperexpanded (1% or more). This sequence joins TRBV20-1 and TRBJ1-1, with TRBD1 matching 9 bases. The CDR3 has 13 residues. CDR1 is DFQATT and CDR2 is SNEGSKA in the germline V gene (reference sequence). The V and J ends lost 8 bases and 3 bases, in that order; junction bases with no gene match: 7. For the CDR3, the DNA is TGCAGTAGGGACAGGGCTGGGCACACTGAAGCTTTCTTT. It translates to CSRDRAGHTEAFF.

The chain uses TRBV6-1 and TRBJ1-3, with 12 bases identical to TRBD1. CDR1 and CDR2 (germline): MNHNS, SASEGT. Trimming at V came to 8 bases and at J to 1 base, leaving 9 bases not matched to a gene. The CDR3 is 17 amino acids. This chain's CDR3 is CASYDPGQGASGNTIYF. CDR3 coding DNA: TGTGCCAGCTACGACCCGGGACAGGGGGCATCTGGAAACACCATATATTTT.

Concerning this clonotype itself: Here the CDR3 omits its conserved ending phenylalanine or tryptophan, so a read error is the likely source. The V gene is TRBV5-4, the J gene TRBJ1-1; TRBD1 matches at 7 bases. The CDR3 length is 17 residues. Germline CDR1 and CDR2: SGHNT and YYREEE (reference sequence). V lost 1 base to trimming and J lost 6 bases; unmatched junction nucleotides: 15. The CDR3 loop is CASSLIGQRGPSPEAFI. The CDR3 nucleotides read TGTGCCAGCAGCTTGATCGGACAAAGGGGGCCCAGCCCTGAAGCTTTCATT.

In nucleotides, the CDR3 is TGTGCCTGGAGTCGGCAGGGAGGGACTCAGCCCCAGCATTTT. Encoded protein: CAWSRQGGTQPQHF. V and J are TRBV30 and TRBJ1-5; possible D gene TRBD1, 5 bases. The germline V gene has CDR1 GTSNPN and CDR2 SVGIG (reference sequence). This CDR3 comprises 14 residues. The V end lost 2 bases, the J end lost 6 bases, and 14 bases lay between the germline ends.

J is TRBJ2-3 and V is TRBV20-1; D might be TRBD2 (5 bases). CDR3 length: 15 amino acids. Trimming took 6 bases from V and 3 from J, leaving 19 bases between them. Germline values: CDR1 DFQATT, CDR2 SNEGSKA (reference sequence). The chain's CDR3 is CSAAPAWETTDTQYF. The CDR3 DNA reads TGCAGTGCCGCCCCAGCGTGGGAGACGACAGATACGCAGTATTTT.

This clonotype has just a few counts. The chain couples TRBV19 to TRBJ2-1; 10 nucleotides align to TRBD2. Germline trimming cut 10 bases from V and 10 bases from J; bases unmatched to any gene: 10. From germline, CDR1 is LNHDA and CDR2 SQIVND (reference sequence). The CDR3 spans 13 residues. CDR3 DNA: TGTGCCATATCTAGCGGGAGTGTGGGCGAGCAGTTCTTC. This translates into CAISSGSVGEQFF.

This sequence joins TRBV27 and TRBJ2-5; 14 nucleotides line up with TRBD2. Germline CDR1 reads MNHEY; CDR2 reads SMNVEV (reference sequence). This CDR3 spans 16 amino acids. J was trimmed by 5 bases and V by 3 bases; bases with no gene match: 5. CDR3 coding DNA: TGTGCCAGCAGTTTGAGACTAGCGGGGGGGGAGGAGACCCAGTACTTC. It is translated as CASSLRLAGGEETQYF.

V and J are TRBV5-1 and TRBJ2-5, with 9 bases matching TRBD1. The CDR3 has 13 residues. CDR1 and CDR2 (germline): SGHRS, YFSETQ. The ends lost 4 bases at V and 4 bases at J; junction bases unmatched: 2. CDR3 region: CASSETGGETQYF. In DNA, the CDR3 is TGCGCCAGCAGCGAGACAGGGGGAGAGACCCAGTACTTC.

CDR3 nucleotide sequence: TGTGCCAGCAGCCCAGGGGGATCCCAGACCTACGAGCAGTACTTC. Translating it yields CASSPGGSQTYEQYF. The rearrangement links TRBV7-2 to TRBJ2-7, with 7 bases identical to TRBD1. This CDR3 contains 15 residues. V shed 5 bases and J 2 bases; nucleotides not matched to a gene: 9. The germline CDR1 and CDR2 sequences are SGHTA and FQGNSA.

The rearrangement links TRBV7-8 to TRBJ2-5; D unclear. This CDR3 has 14 amino acids. Germline V CDR1 and CDR2: SGHVS, FQNEAQ. V shed 5 bases and J shed 7 bases, with 17 bases lying between them. CDR3 coding DNA: TGTGCCAGCAGCCCCCCGCCGGACGGTGGGACCCAGTACTTC. Amino acids: CASSPPPDGGTQYF.

V and J are TRBV20-1 and TRBJ1-5; tentatively, D is TRBD1 (6 bases). Germline V gene lookup returns CDR1 DFQATT and CDR2 SNEGSKA (reference sequence). V shed 6 bases and J shed 4 bases, with 13 bases lying between them. The CDR3 runs 13 residues. The CDR3 is CSAGGQGNQPQHF. CDR3 nucleotides: TGCAGTGCCGGGGGGCAGGGGAATCAGCCCCAGCATTTT.

This clonotype came up once. This chain uses TRBV7-8 with TRBJ2-7; 9 bases are a match to TRBD1. The CDR3 has 16 residues. V shed 0 bases and J 2 bases; nucleotides not matched to a gene: 5. Germline CDR1 and CDR2: SGHVS and FQNEAQ. This CDR3 is CASSLASGTGPYEQYF. For the CDR3, the DNA is TGTGCCAGCAGCTTAGCCTCCGGGACAGGGCCCTACGAGCAGTACTTC. Full variable domain (remainder filled in from reference TRBV7-8 and TRBJ2-7): GAGVSQSPRYKVAKRGQDVALRCDPISGHVSLFWYQQALGQGPEFLTYFQNEAQLDKSGLPSDRFFAERPEGSVSTLKIQRTQQEDSAVYLCASSLASGTGPYEQYFGPGTRLTVT.

The chain links TRBV2 to TRBJ2-5; 8 nucleotides match TRBD2. Per the germline V gene, CDR1 is SNHLY and CDR2 is FYNNEI. The CDR3 consists of 13 residues. The ends lost 7 bases at V and 5 bases at J; junction bases unmatched: 6. This CDR3 reads CASNGGARETQYF. In DNA, the CDR3 is TGTGCCAGCAACGGGGGGGCGCGGGAGACCCAGTACTTC.

The chain employs TRBV7-2 and TRBJ2-1; D possibly corresponds to TRBD2 (5 bases). Trimming shortened V by 7 bases and J by 0 bases, and 13 bases separated the two germline ends. CDR1 is SGHTA, CDR2 FQGNSA, per germline. CDR3 length equals 15 residues. The CDR3 loop is CASTPRGRSYNEQFF. The CDR3 bases are TGTGCCAGCACCCCCCGGGGTCGCTCCTACAATGAGCAGTTCTTC. Full variable domain (outside the CDR3, taken from reference TRBV7-2 and TRBJ2-1): GAGVSQSPSNKVTEKGKDVELRCDPISGHTALYWYRQSLGQGLEFLIYFQGNSAPDKSGLPSDRFSAERTGGSVSTLTIQRTQQEDSAVYLCASTPRGRSYNEQFFGPGTRLTVL.

The chain recombines TRBV7-9 with TRBJ1-1; D remains ambiguous. This CDR3 is 12 amino acids long. Germline V gene sequence: CDR1 SEHNR, CDR2 FQNEAQ (reference sequence). Trimming pared 5 bases from V and 3 bases from J, leaving 7 bases between. In DNA, the CDR3 is TGTGCCAGCAGCGGGGTAGACACTGAAGCTTTCTTT. Translation gives CASSGVDTEAFF. Full variable domain (remainder filled in from reference TRBV7-9 and TRBJ1-1): DTGVSQNPRHKITKRGQNVTFRCDPISEHNRLYWYRQTLGQGPEFLTYFQNEAQLEKSRLLSDRFSAERPKGSFSTLEIQRTEQGDSAMYLCASSGVDTEAFFGQGTRLTVV.

This clonotype occurred a few times. The rearrangement joins TRBV4-2 to TRBJ1-5; D perhaps matches TRBD1 (5 bases). The V end lost 4 bases, the J end lost 4 bases, and 17 bases lay between the germline ends. CDR1 is LGHNA and CDR2 is YNFKEQ in the germline V gene. This CDR3 is 16 amino acids long. This CDR3 reads CASSLGAGDGNQPQHF. The CDR3 coding sequence is TGTGCCAGCAGCCTAGGGGCCGGGGACGGTAATCAGCCCCAGCATTTT.

This chain joins TRBV7-2 and TRBJ2-2; 9 bases are a match to TRBD2. Trimming took 5 bases from V and 6 from J; bases not matched to a gene: 7. CDR1 SGHTA and CDR2 FQGNSA come from the germline V gene. CDR3 size: 15 residues. For the CDR3, the DNA is TGTGCCAGCAGCCCAAGAGCGGGAGGTGCCGGGGAGCTGTTTTTT. This translates into CASSPRAGGAGELFF.

This clonotype has a handful of counts. V is TRBV20-1 and J is TRBJ1-1; the D gene is possibly TRBD1 (6 bases). Looked up from germline, CDR1 is DFQATT and CDR2 is SNEGSKA (reference sequence). The V end was cut by 3 bases, the J end by 0 bases, with 11 bases between. This CDR3 spans 14 amino acids. CDR3 bases: TGCAGTGCTAGTCGGGGACATATGAACACTGAAGCTTTCTTT. This codes for CSASRGHMNTEAFF.

Only a few counts were recorded for this clonotype. V usage is TRBV29-1 and J usage is TRBJ1-2; D is perhaps TRBD1 (6 bases). Germline V gene sequence: CDR1 SQVTM, CDR2 ANQGSEA. The CDR3 is made up of 12 amino acids. Trimming took off 3 bases at V and 4 bases at J, with 9 bases between the two ends. In DNA form, the CDR3 reads TGCAGCGTTGAGGACAGTACCTATGGCTACACCTTC. It encodes CSVEDSTYGYTF.